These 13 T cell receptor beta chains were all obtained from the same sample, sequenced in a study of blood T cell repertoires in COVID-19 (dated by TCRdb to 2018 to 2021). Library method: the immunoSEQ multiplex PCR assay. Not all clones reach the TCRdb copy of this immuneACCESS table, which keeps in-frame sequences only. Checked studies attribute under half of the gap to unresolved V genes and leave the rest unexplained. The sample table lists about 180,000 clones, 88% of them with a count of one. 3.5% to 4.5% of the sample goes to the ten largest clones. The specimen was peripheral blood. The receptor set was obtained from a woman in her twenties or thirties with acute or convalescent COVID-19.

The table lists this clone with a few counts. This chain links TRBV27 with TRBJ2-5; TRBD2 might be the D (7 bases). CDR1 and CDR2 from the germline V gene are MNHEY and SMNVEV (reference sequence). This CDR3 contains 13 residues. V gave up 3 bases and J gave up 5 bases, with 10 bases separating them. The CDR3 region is CASSLGGRETQYF. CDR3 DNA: TGTGCCAGCAGTTTGGGGGGGCGGGAGACCCAGTACTTC.

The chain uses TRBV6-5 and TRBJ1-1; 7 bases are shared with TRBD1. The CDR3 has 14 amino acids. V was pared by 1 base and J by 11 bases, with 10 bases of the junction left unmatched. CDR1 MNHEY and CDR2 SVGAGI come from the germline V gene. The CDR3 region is CASSYYRGQLGAFF. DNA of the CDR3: TGTGCCAGCAGTTACTACAGGGGCCAGCTGGGGGCTTTCTTT.

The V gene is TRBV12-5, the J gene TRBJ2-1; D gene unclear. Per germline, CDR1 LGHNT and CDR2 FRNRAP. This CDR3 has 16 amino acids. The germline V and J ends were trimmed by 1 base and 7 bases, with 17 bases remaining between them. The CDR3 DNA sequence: TGTGCTAGTGGTTTGGGCTTTAACAGACCCCCGAATGAGCAGTTCTTC. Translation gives CASGLGFNRPPNEQFF. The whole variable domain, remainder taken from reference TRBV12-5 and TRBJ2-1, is DARVTQTPRHKVTEMGQEVTMRCQPILGHNTVFWYRQTMMQGLELLAYFRNRAPLDDSGMPKDRFSAEMPDATLATLKIQPSEPRDSAVYFCASGLGFNRPPNEQFFGPGTRLTVL.

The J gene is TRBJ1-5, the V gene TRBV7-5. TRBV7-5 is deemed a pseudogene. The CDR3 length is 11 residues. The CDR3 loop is CARSLQRSQHF. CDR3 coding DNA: TGTGCCAGAAGCTTACAGCGGTCCCAGCATTTT.

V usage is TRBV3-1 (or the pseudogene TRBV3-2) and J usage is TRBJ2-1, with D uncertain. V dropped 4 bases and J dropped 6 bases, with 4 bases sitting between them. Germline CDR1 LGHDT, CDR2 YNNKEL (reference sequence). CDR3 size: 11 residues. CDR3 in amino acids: CASSLLNEQFF. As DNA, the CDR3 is TGTGCCAGCAGCCTCCTCAATGAGCAGTTCTTC.

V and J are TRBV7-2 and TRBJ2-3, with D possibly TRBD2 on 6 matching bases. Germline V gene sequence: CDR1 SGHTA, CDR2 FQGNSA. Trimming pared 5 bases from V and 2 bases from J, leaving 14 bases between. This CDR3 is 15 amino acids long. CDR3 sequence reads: CASSRVAEITDTQYF. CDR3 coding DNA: TGTGCCAGCAGCAGGGTAGCGGAGATCACAGATACGCAGTATTTT.

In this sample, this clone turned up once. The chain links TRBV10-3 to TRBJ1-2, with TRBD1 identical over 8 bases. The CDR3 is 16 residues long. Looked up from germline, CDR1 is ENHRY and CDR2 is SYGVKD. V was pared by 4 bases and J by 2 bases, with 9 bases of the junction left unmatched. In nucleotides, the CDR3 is TGTGCCATCAGTGGGTCCGGGACAGGACTCAACTATGGCTACACCTTC. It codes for CAISGSGTGLNYGYTF.

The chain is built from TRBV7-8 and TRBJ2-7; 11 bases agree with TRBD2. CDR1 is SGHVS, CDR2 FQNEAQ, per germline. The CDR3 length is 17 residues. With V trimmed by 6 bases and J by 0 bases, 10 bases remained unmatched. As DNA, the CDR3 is TGTGCCAGCAGACGGGGACTAGCGGATACACTCTCCTACGAGCAGTACTTC. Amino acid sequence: CASRRGLADTLSYEQYF. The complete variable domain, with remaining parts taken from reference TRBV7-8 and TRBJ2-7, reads GAGVSQSPRYKVAKRGQDVALRCDPISGHVSLFWYQQALGQGPEFLTYFQNEAQLDKSGLPSDRFFAERPEGSVSTLKIQRTQQEDSAVYLCASRRGLADTLSYEQYFGPGTRLTVT.

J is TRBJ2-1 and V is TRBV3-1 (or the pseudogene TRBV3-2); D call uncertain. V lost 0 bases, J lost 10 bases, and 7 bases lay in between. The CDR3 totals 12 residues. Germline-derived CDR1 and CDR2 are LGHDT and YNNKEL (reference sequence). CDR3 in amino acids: CASSQDYREQFF. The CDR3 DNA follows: TGTGCCAGCAGCCAAGACTATCGCGAGCAGTTCTTC.

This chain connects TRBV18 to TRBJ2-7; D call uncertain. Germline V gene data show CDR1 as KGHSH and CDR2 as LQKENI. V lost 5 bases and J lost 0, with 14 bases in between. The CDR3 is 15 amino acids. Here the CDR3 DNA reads TGTGCCAGCTCATTCCCGAGCAAGAACTCCTACGAGCAGTACTTC. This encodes CASSFPSKNSYEQYF.

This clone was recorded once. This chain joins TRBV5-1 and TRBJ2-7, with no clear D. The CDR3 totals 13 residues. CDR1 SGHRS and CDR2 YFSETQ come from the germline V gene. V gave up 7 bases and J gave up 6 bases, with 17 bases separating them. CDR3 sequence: CASASNLLGEQYF. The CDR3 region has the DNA TGCGCCAGCGCCTCTAATCTACTTGGCGAGCAGTACTTC.

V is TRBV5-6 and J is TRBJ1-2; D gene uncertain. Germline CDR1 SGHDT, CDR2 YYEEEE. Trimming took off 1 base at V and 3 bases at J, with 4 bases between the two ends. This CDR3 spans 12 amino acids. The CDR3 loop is CASSLPDYGYTF. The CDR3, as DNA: TGTGCCAGCAGCTTGCCGGACTATGGCTACACCTTC. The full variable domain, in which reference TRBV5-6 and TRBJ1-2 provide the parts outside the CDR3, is DAGVTQSPTHLIKTRGQQVTLRCSPKSGHDTVSWYQQALGQGPQFIFQYYEEEERQRGNFPDRFSGHQFPNYSSELNVNALLLGDSALYLCASSLPDYGYTFGSGTRLTVV.

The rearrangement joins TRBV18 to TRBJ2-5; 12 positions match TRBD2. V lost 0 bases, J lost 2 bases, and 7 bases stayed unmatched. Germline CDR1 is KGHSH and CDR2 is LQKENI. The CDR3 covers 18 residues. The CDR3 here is CASSPPFGTSGYQETQYF. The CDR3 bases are TGTGCCAGCTCACCACCGTTTGGGACTAGCGGGTATCAAGAGACCCAGTACTTC.